This T cell receptor beta chain was captured in a study of lymphopenia after photon versus proton radiotherapy. Assay used: immunoSEQ multiplex PCR; TCRdb lists only in-frame clones, some missing. The sample lists some 27,000 clones, roughly four fifths occurring once. The germline V and J ends were trimmed by 0 bases and 4 bases, with 7 bases remaining between them. Germline CDR1 is LNHNV and CDR2 is YYDKDF (reference sequence). This CDR3 region has 13 residues. This specimen consisted of peripheral blood, obtained from a patient treated with photon-based radiotherapy. The rearrangement links TRBV15 to TRBJ2-7, with D uncertain. The source is a man aged 50 to 60 with gastric cancer. The CDR3 sequence is CATSRDQTYEQYF. The CDR3 coding sequence is TGTGCCACCAGCAGAGATCAGACGTACGAGCAGTACTTC.